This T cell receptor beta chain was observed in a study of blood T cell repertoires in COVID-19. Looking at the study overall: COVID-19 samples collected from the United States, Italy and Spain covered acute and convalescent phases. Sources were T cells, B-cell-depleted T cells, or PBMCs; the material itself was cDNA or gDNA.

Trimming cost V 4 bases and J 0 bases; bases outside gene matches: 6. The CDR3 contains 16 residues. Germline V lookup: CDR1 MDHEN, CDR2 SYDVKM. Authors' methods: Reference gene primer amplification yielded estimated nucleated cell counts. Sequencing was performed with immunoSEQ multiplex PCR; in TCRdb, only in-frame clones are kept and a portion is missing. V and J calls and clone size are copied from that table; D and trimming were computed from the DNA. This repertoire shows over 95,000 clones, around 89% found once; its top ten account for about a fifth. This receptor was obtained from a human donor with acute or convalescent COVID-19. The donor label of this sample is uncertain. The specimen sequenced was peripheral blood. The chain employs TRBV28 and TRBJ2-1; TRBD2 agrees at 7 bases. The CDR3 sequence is CASSYGGGSSYNEQFF. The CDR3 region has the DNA TGTGCCAGCAGTTATGGGGGAGGGAGCTCCTACAATGAGCAGTTCTTC. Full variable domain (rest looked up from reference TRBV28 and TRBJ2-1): DVKVTQSSRYLVKRTGEKVFLECVQDMDHENMFWYRQDPGLGLRLIYFSYDVKMKEKGDIPEGYSVSREKKERFSLILESASTNQTSMYLCASSYGGGSSYNEQFFGPGTRLTVL.